A selection of T cell receptor beta chains follows, all from one sample in a study of identical twins. TCRdb recomputed calls from the 5' RACE reads with MiXCR, one row per CDR3 protein. The sample lists some 710,000 distinct CDR3 sequences, roughly 6% seen once, with roughly 2% in the top ten. What was sequenced was naive T cells sorted from blood. These receptors were obtained from a man aged 18 to 29 in good health. The conserved cysteine and the conserved F or W are not part of the CDR3 here.

V: TRBV10-3; J: TRBJ2-3; CDR3: AINRGTDTQY
V: TRBV9; J: TRBJ2-1; CDR3: ASSVGGGSSYNEQF
V: TRBV7-6; J: TRBJ2-2; CDR3: ASSFASGILF
V: TRBV10-2; J: TRBJ1-5; CDR3: ASKQGSNQPQH
V: TRBV3-1; J: TRBJ1-2; CDR3: ASSQEPGGKYGYT
V: TRBV5-1; J: TRBJ2-3; CDR3: ASSLMRGPSTDTQY
V: TRBV25-1; J: TRBJ2-6; CDR3: ASSEFWREDSPSGANVLT
V: TRBV7-2; J: TRBJ2-7; CDR3: ASSLPTPLRTGARFPYFEQY
V: TRBV29-1; J: TRBJ1-1; CDR3: SVDGRMNTEAF
V: TRBV20-1; J: TRBJ2-1; CDR3: SASRTSGSNEQF
V: TRBV10-3; J: TRBJ2-3; CDR3: AITAGTDTQY
V: TRBV6-5; J: TRBJ1-5; CDR3: ASSSHPHQPQH
V: TRBV12-3/TRBV12-4; J: TRBJ2-2; CDR3: ASRHTTGPGELF
V: TRBV10-3; J: TRBJ2-1; CDR3: ASGRMYNEQF
V: TRBV30; J: TRBJ2-7; CDR3: ATGQGGYEQY
V: TRBV12-3/TRBV12-4; J: TRBJ2-7; CDR3: ASSPGTLGTGEQY
V: TRBV12-3/TRBV12-4; J: TRBJ1-5; CDR3: ASSPPGQSNQPQH
V: TRBV7-9; J: TRBJ1-1; CDR3: ASSLKGTLNTEAF
V: TRBV27; J: TRBJ1-2; CDR3: ASSPFSYTGYT
V: TRBV12-3/TRBV12-4; J: TRBJ1-2; CDR3: ASSPNPDGYT
V: TRBV12-3/TRBV12-4; J: TRBJ1-3; CDR3: ASSTSDSGNTIY
V: TRBV25-1; J: TRBJ1-4; CDR3: ASTFGGNEKLF
V: TRBV9; J: TRBJ2-7; CDR3: ASSEGDEQY
V: TRBV6-6; J: TRBJ2-1; CDR3: ASSSREFKF
V: TRBV10-3; J: TRBJ2-2; CDR3: AISTGSNTGELF
V: TRBV3-1; J: TRBJ2-7; CDR3: ASSQGLAANYEQY
V: TRBV29-1; J: TRBJ2-2; CDR3: SALSPGRSTGELF
V: TRBV12-3/TRBV12-4; J: TRBJ1-1; CDR3: ASSPDREAF
V: TRBV18; J: TRBJ2-3; CDR3: ASSPQVGDTDTQY
V: TRBV20-1; J: TRBJ2-5; CDR3: SARRAEETQY
V: TRBV29-1; J: TRBJ1-2; CDR3: SVTGTGGSYGYT
V: TRBV7-9; J: TRBJ2-1; CDR3: ASSSPTSGRGDEQF
V: TRBV7-2; J: TRBJ1-4; CDR3: ASSLAGNEKLF
V: TRBV20-1; J: TRBJ1-6; CDR3: SARLGVDSPLH
V: TRBV6-1; J: TRBJ2-7; CDR3: ASSGRNTGSYEQY
V: TRBV7-8; J: TRBJ1-3; CDR3: ASSLVRGSGNTIY
V: TRBV20-1; J: TRBJ1-5; CDR3: SARASGDVNQPQH
V: TRBV24-1; J: TRBJ1-5; CDR3: GARYSNQPQH
V: TRBV18; J: TRBJ1-5; CDR3: ASSPETGNQPQH